The clone carrying this T cell receptor (beta chain) was found once. The sample comes from a study of blood T cell repertoires in COVID-19. Study at large: There were acute and convalescent COVID-19 samples, and they came from the United States, Italy and Spain. PBMCs, B-cell-depleted T cells, or T cells were the source of the cDNA or gDNA that made up the material.

The junction had 7 bases not matched to a gene; V was cut back by 6 bases and J by 5 bases. CDR3 size: 15 residues. Germline V gene sequence: CDR1 KGHDR, CDR2 SFDVKD. Here immunoSEQ multiplex PCR was the method, and the copy in TCRdb shows in-frame clones only, minus some. In the table there are 160,000 or so clones, approximately 88% of which are singletons. The TCR originated in a woman between 45 and 65 years old with acute or convalescent COVID-19. Sample: peripheral blood. This chain links TRBV24-1 with TRBJ2-3; 10 bases align to TRBD2. CDR3 nucleotide sequence: TGTGCCACCAGTCCGGCTAGCGGGGGAGTAGATACGCAGTATTTT. Its translation is CATSPASGGVDTQYF.